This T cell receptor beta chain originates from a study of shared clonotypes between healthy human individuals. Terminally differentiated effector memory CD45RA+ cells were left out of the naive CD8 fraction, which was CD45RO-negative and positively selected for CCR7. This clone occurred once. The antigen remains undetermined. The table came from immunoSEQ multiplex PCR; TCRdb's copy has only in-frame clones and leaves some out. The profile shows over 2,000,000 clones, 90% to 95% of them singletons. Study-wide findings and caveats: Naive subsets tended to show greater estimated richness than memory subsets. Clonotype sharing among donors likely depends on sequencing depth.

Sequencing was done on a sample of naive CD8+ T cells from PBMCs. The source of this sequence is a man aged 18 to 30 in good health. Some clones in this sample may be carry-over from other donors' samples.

For the CDR3, the DNA is TGTGCCAGCAGCGACCAGTCCGCGGACAATGAGCAGTTCTTC. As protein: CASSDQSADNEQFF. The chain is built from TRBV2 and TRBJ2-1; D ambiguous. This CDR3 comprises 14 residues. CDR1 SNHLY and CDR2 FYNNEI come from the germline V gene. Trimming cost V 6 bases and J 5 bases, with 14 bases left between them.